This T cell receptor (beta chain) was documented in a study of blood T cell repertoires in COVID-19. Germline V gene lookup returns CDR1 LNHDA and CDR2 SQIVND (reference sequence). V dropped 7 bases and J dropped 11 bases, with 14 bases sitting between them. The CDR3 is made up of 11 amino acids. The data were produced by immunoSEQ multiplex PCR, yet TCRdb's version contains in-frame clones alone and is incomplete. The table lists fewer than 350,000 clones, around 85% of them singletons. The sample comprised PBMCs or T cells enriched from blood (not recorded which). The TCR originated in a man younger than 40 who had recovered from COVID-19. V usage is TRBV19 and J usage is TRBJ1-1; possibly TRBD1 for D (5 bases). As DNA, the CDR3 is TGTGCCAGTACCGGAGGGGTTGGGGCTTTCTTT. It codes for CASTGGVGAFF.